The 19 T cell receptor beta chains below all came from one sample that was sequenced in a study of T cell responses to AZD1222 COVID-19 vaccine. The protocol was immunoSEQ multiplex PCR, while the TCRdb copy is restricted to in-frame clones and leaves out a portion. The sample holds some 140,000 clones; roughly 84% are singletons and the top ten take 4.1%. The sample here was peripheral blood, taken on day 0 of AZD1222 vaccination. The receptor source for this set is an adult in good health.

The chain employs TRBV3-1 (or the pseudogene TRBV3-2) and TRBJ1-6; maybe TRBD1 (5 bases). V was cut by 3 bases and J by 11 bases, with 17 bases left in between. This CDR3 is 15 amino acids long. Germline CDR1 and CDR2: LGHDT and YNNKEL (reference sequence). The DNA of the CDR3 is TGTGCCAGCAGCCAGAATCAGGGAGTGGTGGCACCCCTCCACTTT. This sequence encodes CASSQNQGVVAPLHF.

The CDR3 coding sequence is TGTGCCAGTAGTATAGCCCTTGGACGGGATCCTAATTCACCCCTCCACTTT. It specifies CASSIALGRDPNSPLHF. The V and J genes are TRBV19 and TRBJ1-6; unclear D gene. V was trimmed by 1 base and J by 6 bases, leaving 16 bases between them. CDR3 length: 17 amino acids. The germline V gene has CDR1 LNHDA and CDR2 SQIVND (reference sequence).

This clone was recorded a few times. This rearrangement joins TRBV6-5 to TRBJ1-2; 9 positions match TRBD1. The CDR3 consists of 12 residues. Germline loops: CDR1 MNHEY, CDR2 SVGAGI. After removal of 6 bases from V and 8 bases from J, the junction contained 4 bases not matched to a gene. The CDR3: CASRRQGEGYTF. In nucleotides, the CDR3 is TGTGCCAGCAGGAGACAGGGGGAGGGCTACACCTTC.

The table lists this clone with a few counts. The chain couples TRBV2 to TRBJ2-7, with D maybe TRBD1 (5 bases). The V gene's germline CDR1 is SNHLY and CDR2 FYNNEI. The CDR3 has 14 residues. V lost 3 bases to trimming and J lost 7 bases, with 16 bases between them. CDR3 sequence: CASSEQGPTREQYF. The DNA for the CDR3 is TGTGCCAGCAGTGAGCAGGGCCCCACCCGGGAGCAGTACTTC.

This rearrangement joins TRBV5-1 to TRBJ1-6, with D maybe TRBD1 (6 bases). The germline V and J ends were trimmed by 4 bases and 14 bases, with 16 bases remaining between them. There are 13 residues in the CDR3. Germline V gene lookup returns CDR1 SGHRS and CDR2 YFSETQ. CDR3 sequence (DNA): TGCGCCAGCAGCAAAGACCTGGGACAAGCCCTCCACTTT. Translated, it gives CASSKDLGQALHF. The full variable domain, with the rest looked up from reference TRBV5-1 and TRBJ1-6, is KAGVTQTPRYLIKTRGQQVTLSCSPISGHRSVSWYQQTPGQGLQFLFEYFSETQRNKGNFPGRFSGRQFSNSRSEMNVSTLELGDSALYLCASSKDLGQALHFGNGTRLTVT.

DNA of the CDR3: TGCGCCAGCAGGTTACTGACAGTGAACACTGAAGCTTTCTTT. It encodes CASRLLTVNTEAFF. The rearrangement uses TRBV5-1 and TRBJ1-1, with D maybe TRBD1 (5 bases). V was trimmed by 5 bases and J by 0 bases, leaving 11 bases between them. The CDR3 spans 14 residues. CDR1 and CDR2 from the germline V gene are SGHRS and YFSETQ. The full variable domain, its missing parts supplied by reference TRBV5-1 and TRBJ1-1, is KAGVTQTPRYLIKTRGQQVTLSCSPISGHRSVSWYQQTPGQGLQFLFEYFSETQRNKGNFPGRFSGRQFSNSRSEMNVSTLELGDSALYLCASRLLTVNTEAFFGQGTRLTVV.

The rearrangement links TRBV6-5 to TRBJ2-5, with a possible D match to TRBD1 (6 bases). Looked up from germline, CDR1 is MNHEY and CDR2 is SVGAGI. The CDR3 spans 13 residues. V gave up 11 bases and J gave up 6 bases, with 19 bases separating them. Here the CDR3 DNA reads TGTGCCGGCACCGCACCAGGGGTCCAGACCCAGTACTTC. Its translation: CAGTAPGVQTQYF.

The chain has TRBV11-2 and TRBJ2-2, with 11 nucleotides matching TRBD1. The CDR3 is made up of 17 amino acids. Germline values: CDR1 SGHAT, CDR2 FQNNGV. V was pared by 5 bases and J by 6 bases, with 11 bases of the junction left unmatched. The CDR3 loop reads CASSPGTGGNRAGELFF. CDR3 bases: TGTGCCAGCAGCCCTGGGACAGGGGGTAATAGAGCCGGGGAGCTGTTTTTT. Filled out from reference TRBV11-2 and TRBJ2-2, the complete variable domain reads EAGVAQSPRYKIIEKRQSVAFWCNPISGHATLYWYQQILGQGPKLLIQFQNNGVVDDSQLPKDRFSAERLKGVDSTLKIQPAKLEDSAVYLCASSPGTGGNRAGELFFGEGSRLTVL.

The genes are TRBV27 and TRBJ1-1; D is possibly TRBD1 (6 bases). The CDR3 spans 16 residues. Trimming cost V 4 bases and J 5 bases, with 20 bases left between them. Looked up from germline, CDR1 is MNHEY and CDR2 is SMNVEV (reference sequence). The CDR3 region has the DNA TGTGCCAGCAGTTCTCGACAGGTGTCGGAGGCGACTGAAGCTTTCTTT. As protein: CASSSRQVSEATEAFF.

The chain carries TRBV5-1 and TRBJ1-1; 8 bases are a match to TRBD1. Germline V gene sequence: CDR1 SGHRS, CDR2 YFSETQ. This CDR3 spans 15 amino acids. With V trimmed by 4 bases and J by 4 bases, 9 bases remained unmatched. DNA for the CDR3: TGCGCCAGCAGCGCGACAGGGGAGGGCGGCACTGAAGCTTTCTTT. It yields the protein CASSATGEGGTEAFF.

The V call is TRBV6-5, the J call TRBJ2-3, with 15 bases lining up with TRBD2. V was pared by 6 bases and J by 10 bases, with 5 bases of the junction left unmatched. CDR3 length: 14 amino acids. The germline V gene has CDR1 MNHEY and CDR2 SVGAGI. The CDR3 DNA is TGTGCCAGCAGCGGACTAGCGGGGGGGCGGGCGCAGTATTTT. Its translation is CASSGLAGGRAQYF.

The count of this clone is one. This chain links TRBV29-1 with TRBJ1-1; tentatively, D is TRBD1 (5 bases). Between the trimmed V and J ends, which lost 6 bases and 7 bases, there was a span of 9 bases. The CDR3 has 10 amino acids. Germline V gene lookup returns CDR1 SQVTM and CDR2 ANQGSEA. CDR3 protein: CSVGHLEAFF. CDR3 in DNA: TGCAGCGTAGGACACCTTGAAGCTTTCTTT.

The J gene is TRBJ1-2, the V gene TRBV11-3; no clear D. Trimming removed 1 base from V and 0 bases from J, with 6 bases in between. There are 14 residues in the CDR3. Looked up from germline, CDR1 is SGHNT and CDR2 is YENEEA. DNA of the CDR3: TGTGCCAGCAGCTTAGGTATCTCTAACTATGGCTACACCTTC. It translates to CASSLGISNYGYTF.

This chain joins TRBV4-1 and TRBJ1-4; D might be TRBD1 (5 bases). The CDR3 covers 17 residues. Trimming removed 1 base at V and 0 bases at J, with 12 bases between. The germline CDR1 and CDR2 sequences are MGHRA and YSYEKL. Here the CDR3 DNA reads TGCGCCAGCAGCCAAGCCGGGGCTTTAGCAACTAATGAAAAACTGTTTTTT. Protein: CASSQAGALATNEKLFF.

The chain recombines TRBV3-1 (or the pseudogene TRBV3-2) with TRBJ1-1, with 8 positions matching TRBD1. With V trimmed by 2 bases and J by 1 base, 6 bases remained unmatched. CDR1 is LGHDT and CDR2 is YNNKEL in the germline V gene (reference sequence). This CDR3 has 16 residues. The CDR3 coding sequence is TGTGCCAGCAGCCAACTCCGGGGGACAGGGAACACTGAAGCTTTCTTT. Its translation: CASSQLRGTGNTEAFF.

The chain is built from TRBV28 and TRBJ1-2; D unclear. Germline loops: CDR1 MDHEN, CDR2 SYDVKM. The CDR3 length is 13 residues. Trimming removed 2 bases at V and 3 bases at J, with 7 bases between. CDR3 region: CASSLLGDYGYTF. CDR3 DNA: TGTGCCAGCAGTTTACTGGGCGACTATGGCTACACCTTC.

The V and J genes are TRBV28 and TRBJ1-3, with D unresolved. Germline assignment: CDR1 MDHEN and CDR2 SYDVKM. V lost 7 bases to trimming and J lost 4 bases, with 17 bases between them. This CDR3 has 15 amino acids. The chain's CDR3 is CASTRSGSFGNTIYF. CDR3 sequence (DNA): TGTGCCAGCACCCGGTCCGGGTCATTCGGAAACACCATATATTTT.

This sequence joins TRBV20-1 and TRBJ1-2, with TRBD1 identical over 7 bases. The CDR3 totals 14 residues. V shed 3 bases and J 5 bases; nucleotides not matched to a gene: 9. Germline CDR1 DFQATT, CDR2 SNEGSKA (reference sequence). The CDR3 nucleotides read TGCAGTGCTAGTCAGGGGGTGAGTTCGTATGGCTACACCTTC. It is translated as CSASQGVSSYGYTF.

The chain uses TRBV2 and TRBJ1-6; no clear D. Trimming left V 2 bases short and J 7 bases short, with 6 bases between. The CDR3 covers 13 residues. Germline loops: CDR1 SNHLY, CDR2 FYNNEI. As DNA, the CDR3 is TGTGCCAGCAGTGAAAGTGGGAATTCACCCCTCCACTTT. It specifies CASSESGNSPLHF.